A single sample is the source of the 26 T cell receptor beta chains below, sequenced in a study of control samples from healthy donors and cancer patients. The table came from immunoSEQ multiplex PCR; TCRdb's copy has only in-frame clones and leaves some out. The sample carries roughly 170,000 clones, 75% to 95% recorded once. Sequencing used blood. The receptor source for this set is a woman aged 40 to 50 in good health.

The V call is TRBV5-6, the J call TRBJ1-3; possible D gene TRBD1, 6 bases. The CDR3 spans 16 residues. Germline CDR1 SGHDT, CDR2 YYEEEE. Deletions cut 4 bases from V and 2 bases from J, with 16 bases between. Here the CDR3 DNA reads TGTGCCAGCAGCAGATTACAGGGAGCAACTGGAAACACCATATATTTT. Its translation is CASSRLQGATGNTIYF.

The gene calls are TRBV5-1 and TRBJ2-7, with D tentatively TRBD2 (5 bases). Germline lookup yields CDR1 SGHRS and CDR2 YFSETQ. The CDR3 contains 13 residues. V dropped 0 bases and J dropped 6 bases, with 10 bases sitting between them. The CDR3 DNA follows: TGCGCCAGCAGCTTGGCTCGGGGTTCCGAGCAGTACTTC. Translation: CASSLARGSEQYF.

The gene calls are TRBV4-1 and TRBJ2-7; possibly TRBD2 for D (5 bases). Germline V gene lookup returns CDR1 MGHRA and CDR2 YSYEKL. The CDR3 is 14 amino acids. The V end lost 0 bases, the J end lost 7 bases, and 13 bases lay between the germline ends. CDR3 coding DNA: TGCGCCAGCAGCCAAGAAAGTATTCGGGGTGAGCAGTACTTC. The encoded protein is CASSQESIRGEQYF.

The V call is TRBV5-4, the J call TRBJ2-1; 7 nucleotides align to TRBD1. The germline V gene has CDR1 SGHNT and CDR2 YYREEE (reference sequence). The CDR3 contains 12 residues. V was pared by 2 bases and J by 9 bases, with 2 bases of the junction left unmatched. For the CDR3, the DNA is TGTGCCAGCAGCTTACAGGGGAGTGAGCAGTTCTTC. The encoded protein is CASSLQGSEQFF.

The chain has TRBV5-1 and TRBJ1-1; D is possibly TRBD1 (6 bases). V lost 5 bases and J lost 4, with 15 bases in between. Germline CDR1 SGHRS, CDR2 YFSETQ. This CDR3 contains 14 residues. CDR3 in DNA: TGCGCCAGCAGTAGTGGGGGCAGAGGCACTGAAGCTTTCTTT. Translating gives CASSSGGRGTEAFF.

This clone was counted only a few times. The identical CDR3 is also encoded by other nucleotide sequences in the sample. This chain links TRBV5-4 with TRBJ1-1; no firm D call. CDR3 length equals 13 residues. The ends were cut back, 2 bases at V and 3 bases at J, with 8 bases in the middle. The germline V gene has CDR1 SGHNT and CDR2 YYREEE (reference sequence). CDR3 nucleotides: TGTGCCAGCAGCTTTGGACGGTACACTGAAGCTTTCTTT. Translating it yields CASSFGRYTEAFF.

This chain links TRBV19 with TRBJ1-2; possible D gene TRBD1, 6 bases. CDR3 length: 13 amino acids. From germline, CDR1 is LNHDA and CDR2 SQIVND (reference sequence). Trimming stripped 6 bases from V and 4 bases from J, with 12 bases between. In DNA form, the CDR3 reads TGTGCCAGTAGGGATGAGGGGGTCTATGGCTACACCTTC. Translating gives CASRDEGVYGYTF.

This clone is a singleton in its sample. The J gene is TRBJ2-6, the V gene TRBV2; D possibly corresponds to TRBD1 (6 bases). V was cut by 6 bases and J by 0 bases, with 9 bases left in between. Germline CDR1 and CDR2: SNHLY and FYNNEI. This CDR3 region has 15 residues. CDR3 loop: CASSAGVSGANVLTF. The CDR3 DNA follows: TGTGCCAGCAGCGCAGGGGTCTCTGGGGCCAACGTCCTGACTTTC. Together with reference TRBV2 and TRBJ2-6, the CDR3 gives the full variable domain: EPEVTQTPSHQVTQMGQEVILRCVPISNHLYFYWYRQILGQKVEFLVSFYNNEISEKSEIFDDQFSVERPDGSNFTLKIRSTKLEDSAMYFCASSAGVSGANVLTFGAGSRLTVL.

The gene calls are TRBV5-1 and TRBJ2-1; TRBD2 matches at 8 bases. Germline-derived CDR1 and CDR2 are SGHRS and YFSETQ. Unmatched junction bases numbered 7, after V lost 0 bases and J lost 5 bases. This CDR3 comprises 16 residues. The CDR3 here is CASSLVSGDINNEQFF. The CDR3 DNA reads as TGCGCCAGCAGCTTGGTTAGCGGGGATATCAACAATGAGCAGTTCTTC.

The genes are TRBV4-1 and TRBJ2-1, with 9 bases aligning to TRBD2. The junction had 3 bases not matched to a gene; V was cut back by 1 base and J by 8 bases. CDR3 length equals 14 residues. Germline loops: CDR1 MGHRA, CDR2 YSYEKL. CDR3 residues: CASSQGGGAHEQFF. In DNA, the CDR3 is TGCGCCAGCAGCCAAGGCGGGGGGGCCCATGAGCAGTTCTTC.

This chain joins TRBV6-6 and TRBJ2-7, with 9 nucleotides matching TRBD1. The CDR3 contains 15 residues. The germline V gene has CDR1 MNHNY and CDR2 SVGAGI (reference sequence). V lost 2 bases to trimming and J lost 2 bases; unmatched junction nucleotides: 4. This CDR3 is CASSYPTGGTYEQYF. The CDR3 DNA is TGTGCCAGCAGTTACCCGACAGGGGGAACCTACGAGCAGTACTTC.

V is TRBV4-1 and J is TRBJ1-4; D unresolved. Germline V gene sequence: CDR1 MGHRA, CDR2 YSYEKL. CDR3 length: 15 amino acids. Trimming removed 0 bases from V and 9 bases from J, with 14 bases in between. The CDR3 sequence: CASSQEGQLAQKLFF. The CDR3 DNA sequence: TGCGCCAGCAGCCAAGAAGGGCAGCTAGCACAAAAACTGTTTTTT.

The chain is built from TRBV7-9 and TRBJ2-7; D possibly uses TRBD1 or TRBD2 (6 bases each). V was shortened by 5 bases and J by 11 bases, with 16 bases between the two germline ends. The CDR3 extends over 12 amino acids. Germline lookup yields CDR1 SEHNR and CDR2 FQNEAQ (reference sequence). The DNA for the CDR3 is TGTGCCAGCAGCGGACAGCCGGGACTGGAGTACTTC. As protein: CASSGQPGLEYF.

The chain joins TRBV18 to TRBJ2-7, with D perhaps TRBD1 (6 bases). V gave up 2 bases and J gave up 0 bases, with 14 bases separating them. The CDR3 length is 16 residues. Germline CDR1 KGHSH, CDR2 LQKENI. CDR3 coding DNA: TGTGCCAGCTCACCATCACTGACGACAGGCTCCTACGAGCAGTACTTC. Amino acids: CASSPSLTTGSYEQYF.

The rearrangement links TRBV10-3 to TRBJ2-1; 16 bases map to TRBD2. Germline V gene lookup returns CDR1 ENHRY and CDR2 SYGVKD. This CDR3 has 16 residues. V lost 8 bases and J lost 7; bases outside the gene matches: 8. CDR3 nucleotide sequence: TGTGCCATCGCCGGGACTAGCGGGGGGGCCTGGAATGAGCAGTTCTTC. Its protein is CAIAGTSGGAWNEQFF.

The rearrangement uses TRBV6-5 and TRBJ1-1; the match to TRBD1 covers 7 bases. This CDR3 region has 15 residues. The V gene's germline CDR1 is MNHEY and CDR2 SVGAGI. V gave up 6 bases and J gave up 0 bases; unmatched junction bases: 7. CDR3 amino acids: CASSPAGGMNTEAFF. The CDR3 bases are TGTGCCAGCAGCCCGGCAGGGGGGATGAACACTGAAGCTTTCTTT.

V and J are TRBV12-3 or TRBV12-4 and TRBJ1-5; weak D call: TRBD1 (5 bases). This CDR3 contains 13 residues. Between the trimmed V and J ends, which lost 6 bases and 6 bases, there was a span of 12 bases. The CDR3 is CASSSGGAQPQHF. As DNA, the CDR3 is TGTGCCAGCAGCTCCGGGGGTGCTCAGCCCCAGCATTTT.

The chain recombines TRBV5-1 with TRBJ2-2, with TRBD1 matching over 8 bases. J was trimmed by 1 base and V by 4 bases; bases with no gene match: 3. Germline V gives CDR1 SGHRS, CDR2 YFSETQ. The CDR3 has 15 amino acids. The CDR3 DNA reads TGCGCCAGCAGCCTCGGGACAGGGAACACCGGGGAGCTGTTTTTT. Protein: CASSLGTGNTGELFF. Supplemented by reference TRBV5-1 and TRBJ2-2, the full variable domain reads KAGVTQTPRYLIKTRGQQVTLSCSPISGHRSVSWYQQTPGQGLQFLFEYFSETQRNKGNFPGRFSGRQFSNSRSEMNVSTLELGDSALYLCASSLGTGNTGELFFGEGSRLTVL.

The chain uses TRBV7-8 and TRBJ1-6; maybe TRBD1 (5 bases). The V gene's germline CDR1 is SGHVS and CDR2 FQNEAQ. Trimming stripped 2 bases from V and 8 bases from J, with 10 bases between. This CDR3 is 14 amino acids long. This CDR3 reads CASSLSRGDSPLHF. CDR3 in DNA: TGTGCCAGCAGCTTATCGCGGGGGGATTCACCCCTCCACTTT.

The chain joins TRBV4-1 to TRBJ2-2, with D unclear. Deletions cut 3 bases from V and 2 bases from J, with 13 bases between. CDR1 and CDR2 (germline): MGHRA, YSYEKL. The CDR3 covers 16 residues. CDR3 nucleotides: TGCGCCAGCAGCCAGGGGTGGGCGGCCAACACCGGGGAGCTGTTTTTT. The encoded protein is CASSQGWAANTGELFF.

The chain carries TRBV5-1 and TRBJ1-4, with 7 bases that match TRBD1. Trimming removed 5 bases from V and 0 bases from J; junction bases left unmatched: 10. The CDR3 is made up of 17 amino acids. Germline CDR1 and CDR2: SGHRS and YFSETQ. The DNA for the CDR3 is TGCGCCAGCAGAATGGGACAGACTTCTGCAACTAATGAAAAACTGTTTTTT. It codes for CASRMGQTSATNEKLFF.

Written as DNA, the CDR3 is TGTGCCAGCAGGACAACGGCGAACACTGAAGCTTTCTTT. Amino acid sequence: CASRTTANTEAFF. This chain links TRBV2 with TRBJ1-1; D unresolved. This CDR3 contains 13 residues. Deletions cut 6 bases from V and 1 base from J, with 9 bases between. Germline CDR1 reads SNHLY; CDR2 reads FYNNEI.

The V call is TRBV18, the J call TRBJ2-3; no reliable D call. The length of the CDR3 is 14 residues. CDR1 and CDR2 from the germline V gene are KGHSH and LQKENI. The V end was cut by 2 bases, the J end by 4 bases, with 10 bases between. CDR3 DNA: TGTGCCAGCTCACCATTAGCTTCCCCAGATACGCAGTATTTT. Protein: CASSPLASPDTQYF. The whole variable domain, filled in from reference TRBV18 and TRBJ2-3, reads NAGVMQNPRHLVRRRGQEARLRCSPMKGHSHVYWYRQLPEEGLKFMVYLQKENIIDESGMPKERFSAEFPKEGPSILRIQQVVRGDSAAYFCASSPLASPDTQYFGPGTRLTVL.

In its sample, this clone was seen a few times. The rearrangement uses TRBV7-9 and TRBJ2-5; D might be TRBD2 (5 bases). Looked up from germline, CDR1 is SEHNR and CDR2 is FQNEAQ (reference sequence). The ends were cut back, 5 bases at V and 5 bases at J, with 15 bases in the middle. The length of the CDR3 is 14 residues. CDR3 sequence reads: CASSPSGGSETQYF. The CDR3 nucleotides are TGTGCCAGCAGCCCTTCCGGAGGTTCGGAGACCCAGTACTTC.

The rearrangement links TRBV5-1 to TRBJ1-2, with 7 bases fitting TRBD1. The V gene's germline CDR1 is SGHRS and CDR2 YFSETQ. The J segment lost 4 bases and the V segment lost 2 bases, leaving 8 bases of the junction unmatched. This CDR3 has 15 amino acids. The CDR3 DNA is TGCGCCAGCAGCTTTACTATGGGACAGAGCTATGGCTACACCTTC. It codes for CASSFTMGQSYGYTF.

The chain links TRBV5-1 to TRBJ1-5, with unresolved D. V lost 4 bases and J 4 bases, leaving 9 bases between the germline ends. This CDR3 contains 13 residues. Germline V gene lookup returns CDR1 SGHRS and CDR2 YFSETQ. Here the CDR3 DNA reads TGCGCCAGCAGCCCCGGACGGAATCAGCCCCAGCATTTT. Protein: CASSPGRNQPQHF. The full variable domain, with the rest looked up from reference TRBV5-1 and TRBJ1-5, is KAGVTQTPRYLIKTRGQQVTLSCSPISGHRSVSWYQQTPGQGLQFLFEYFSETQRNKGNFPGRFSGRQFSNSRSEMNVSTLELGDSALYLCASSPGRNQPQHFGDGTRLSIL.